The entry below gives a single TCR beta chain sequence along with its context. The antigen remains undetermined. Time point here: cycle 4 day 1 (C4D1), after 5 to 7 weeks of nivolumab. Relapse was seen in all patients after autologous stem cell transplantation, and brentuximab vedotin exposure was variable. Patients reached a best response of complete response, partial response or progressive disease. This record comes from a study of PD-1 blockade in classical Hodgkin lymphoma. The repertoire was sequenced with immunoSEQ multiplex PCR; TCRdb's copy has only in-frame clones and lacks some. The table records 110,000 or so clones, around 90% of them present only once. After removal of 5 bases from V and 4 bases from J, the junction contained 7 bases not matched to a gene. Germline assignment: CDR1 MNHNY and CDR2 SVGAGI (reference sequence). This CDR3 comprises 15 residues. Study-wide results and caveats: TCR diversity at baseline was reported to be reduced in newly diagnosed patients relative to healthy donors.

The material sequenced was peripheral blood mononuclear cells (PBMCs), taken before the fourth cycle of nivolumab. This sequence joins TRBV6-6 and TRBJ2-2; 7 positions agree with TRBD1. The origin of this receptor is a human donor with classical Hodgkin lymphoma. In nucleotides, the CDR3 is TGTGCCAGCAGTCCCCGGACAGGTTCCACCGGGGAGCTGTTTTTT. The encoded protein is CASSPRTGSTGELFF.